Below are 25 T cell receptor beta chains sequenced from a single sample in a study of PD-1 blockade in mismatch repair-deficient tumors. Clones were sequenced by immunoSEQ multiplex PCR, and TCRdb holds only the in-frame ones, with some missing. The sample contains about 110,000 clones, approximately 80% of which appear only once. Sequences were derived from peripheral blood, sampled 60 weeks after starting pembrolizumab. Source of these receptors: an adult with mismatch repair-deficient cancer.

This clone was seen only once. The chain is built from TRBV18 and TRBJ2-1; D not certain. Germline assignment: CDR1 KGHSH and CDR2 LQKENI. The V and J ends lost 2 bases and 7 bases respectively, with 6 bases between them. This CDR3 spans 12 amino acids. The CDR3 region is CASSPGVNEQFF. CDR3 coding DNA: TGTGCCAGCTCACCAGGGGTTAATGAGCAGTTCTTC.

This chain connects TRBV14 to TRBJ2-7; D uncertain. Deletions cut 2 bases from V and 8 bases from J, with 13 bases between. The CDR3 loop spans 13 amino acids. Germline lookup yields CDR1 SGHDN and CDR2 FVKESK. The CDR3 loop is CASSQSTLTKQYF. CDR3 bases: TGTGCCAGCAGCCAATCTACACTTACGAAGCAGTACTTC.

The J gene is TRBJ2-6, the V gene TRBV11-2; D gene uncertain. The V and J ends lost 6 bases and 1 base respectively, with 13 bases between them. This CDR3 is built from 16 residues. Per germline, CDR1 SGHAT and CDR2 FQNNGV. This CDR3 reads CASRSYVVSGANVLTF. In DNA, the CDR3 is TGTGCCAGCAGAAGCTACGTCGTTTCTGGGGCCAACGTCCTGACTTTC.

The chain has TRBV5-1 and TRBJ1-1; 7 positions agree with TRBD1. The CDR3 covers 14 residues. Trimming at V came to 4 bases and at J to 3 bases, leaving 6 bases not matched to a gene. Germline V CDR1 and CDR2: SGHRS, YFSETQ. For the CDR3, the DNA is TGCGCCAGCAGCGGGTACAGGGGTGACACTGAAGCTTTCTTT. It specifies CASSGYRGDTEAFF.

The table lists this clone with a count of one. This sequence joins TRBV7-9 and TRBJ1-1; 11 bases are shared with TRBD1. CDR1 and CDR2 from the germline V gene are SEHNR and FQNEAQ (reference sequence). The CDR3 is 13 amino acids. Trimming took 5 bases from V and 11 from J; bases not matched to a gene: 7. The CDR3 DNA follows: TGTGCCAGCAGCGGGGACAGGGGGGATGATGCTTTCTTT. Residues: CASSGDRGDDAFF.

The chain couples TRBV28 to TRBJ2-1; D perhaps matches TRBD1 (6 bases). The CDR3 has 12 amino acids. Trimming left V 1 base short and J 15 bases short, with 13 bases between. CDR1 MDHEN and CDR2 SYDVKM come from the germline V gene. The CDR3 loop is CASSLSGHLPFF. Here the CDR3 DNA reads TGTGCCAGCAGTTTATCGGGACACCTTCCGTTCTTC.

The chain combines TRBV19 with TRBJ2-7; 7 nucleotides match TRBD1. Germline CDR1 reads LNHDA; CDR2 reads SQIVND (reference sequence). This CDR3 has 16 amino acids. Trimming at V came to 3 bases and at J to 0 bases, leaving 8 bases not matched to a gene. The chain's CDR3 is CASSIEGQSSSYEQYF. CDR3 DNA: TGTGCCAGTAGTATTGAGGGACAGTCGAGCTCCTACGAGCAGTACTTC. The whole variable domain, remainder taken from reference TRBV19 and TRBJ2-7, is DGGITQSPKYLFRKEGQNVTLSCEQNLNHDAMYWYRQDPGQGLRLIYYSQIVNDFQKGDIAEGYSVSREKKESFPLTVTSAQKNPTAFYLCASSIEGQSSSYEQYFGPGTRLTVT.

The chain recombines TRBV7-9 with TRBJ2-7; D could derive from TRBD1 or TRBD2 (6 bases each). Germline assignment: CDR1 SEHNR and CDR2 FQNEAQ (reference sequence). The CDR3 contains 14 residues. V dropped 1 base and J dropped 7 bases, with 14 bases sitting between them. DNA for the CDR3: TGTGCCAGCAGCTTAGACGGGGGCCCGGGAGAGCAGTACTTC. This encodes CASSLDGGPGEQYF. Supplemented by reference TRBV7-9 and TRBJ2-7, the full variable domain reads DTGVSQNPRHKITKRGQNVTFRCDPISEHNRLYWYRQTLGQGPEFLTYFQNEAQLEKSRLLSDRFSAERPKGSFSTLEIQRTEQGDSAMYLCASSLDGGPGEQYFGPGTRLTVT.

The chain has TRBV7-2 and TRBJ1-2; D not resolved. V dropped 0 bases and J dropped 5 bases, with 10 bases sitting between them. Per the germline V gene, CDR1 is SGHTA and CDR2 is FQGNSA. This CDR3 is 14 amino acids long. CDR3 sequence: CASSLAPTGYGYTF. The CDR3, as DNA: TGTGCCAGCAGCTTAGCGCCTACCGGTTATGGCTACACCTTC.

This sequence joins TRBV10-1 and TRBJ2-7, with TRBD1 matching over 8 bases. The trim removed 4 bases at V and 4 bases at J, leaving 6 bases unmatched. Germline CDR1 WNHNN, CDR2 SYGVQD (reference sequence). There are 14 residues in the CDR3. In nucleotides, the CDR3 is TGCGCCAGCAGTGCAGGACAGGGACCTTACGAGCAGTACTTC. It encodes CASSAGQGPYEQYF.

The chain is built from TRBV27 and TRBJ1-2, with a tentative D call TRBD1 (6 bases). V was trimmed by 3 bases and J by 7 bases, leaving 12 bases between them. Germline CDR1 is MNHEY and CDR2 is SMNVEV (reference sequence). The CDR3 loop spans 13 amino acids. CDR3 sequence: CASSLGGASGYTF. The DNA of the CDR3 is TGTGCCAGCAGTTTGGGGGGGGCAAGTGGCTACACCTTC.

This chain uses TRBV6-1 with TRBJ2-7; tentatively, D is TRBD1 (6 bases). The CDR3 loop spans 16 amino acids. The V end lost 3 bases, the J end lost 3 bases, and 18 bases lay between the germline ends. Germline CDR1 reads MNHNS; CDR2 reads SASEGT. Here the CDR3 reads CASSEQQGVNRYEQYF. Written as DNA, the CDR3 is TGTGCCAGCAGTGAGCAACAGGGAGTTAATCGCTACGAGCAGTACTTC.

This chain joins TRBV7-3 and TRBJ2-7; no clear D. The CDR3 extends over 13 amino acids. Germline CDR1 is SGHTA and CDR2 is FQGTGA. The V gene lost 8 bases and the J gene lost 1 base, with 12 bases spanning the gap. The CDR3 DNA sequence: TGTGCCAGCGAAAGCAGGAATTCCTACGAGCAGTACTTC. Translating it yields CASESRNSYEQYF.

The chain links TRBV9 to TRBJ2-3; tentatively, D is TRBD2 (6 bases). This CDR3 comprises 15 residues. The germline V and J ends were trimmed by 0 bases and 1 base, with 9 bases remaining between them. The V gene's germline CDR1 is SGDLS and CDR2 YYNGEE. CDR3 residues: CASSVAPGGTDTQYF. As DNA, the CDR3 is TGTGCCAGCAGCGTAGCTCCGGGAGGCACAGATACGCAGTATTTT. The full variable domain, rest sourced from reference TRBV9 and TRBJ2-3, is DSGVTQTPKHLITATGQRVTLRCSPRSGDLSVYWYQQSLDQGLQFLIQYYNGEERAKGNILERFSAQQFPDLHSELNLSSLELGDSALYFCASSVAPGGTDTQYFGPGTRLTVL.

V usage is TRBV7-9 and J usage is TRBJ2-1; weak D call: TRBD2 (6 bases). Germline CDR1 reads SEHNR; CDR2 reads FQNEAQ (reference sequence). V shed 1 base and J shed 6 bases, with 10 bases lying between them. The CDR3 consists of 14 residues. The CDR3 nucleotides are TGTGCCAGCAGCTTAGTGGACTATGCCAATGAGCAGTTCTTC. Its protein is CASSLVDYANEQFF.

In its sample, this clone was seen a few times. The rearrangement links TRBV2 to TRBJ1-2, with D unresolved. The V and J ends lost 6 bases and 2 bases respectively, with 13 bases between them. The CDR3 spans 14 residues. Germline V CDR1 and CDR2: SNHLY, FYNNEI. CDR3 residues: CASRVEKGNYGYTF. In DNA form, the CDR3 reads TGTGCCAGCAGAGTTGAAAAAGGGAACTATGGCTACACCTTC.

In its sample, this clone was seen a few times. This chain connects TRBV15 to TRBJ1-2; maybe TRBD1 (6 bases). Germline loops: CDR1 LNHNV, CDR2 YYDKDF (reference sequence). The CDR3 runs 14 residues. Trimming took 4 bases from V and 1 from J, leaving 10 bases between them. CDR3 in DNA: TGTGCCACCAGCACAGGGACACATAACTATGGCTACACCTTC. Encoded protein: CATSTGTHNYGYTF.

In its sample, this clone was seen a few times. The chain carries TRBV19 and TRBJ2-1; a weak D match, TRBD1 (6 bases). Germline CDR1 reads LNHDA; CDR2 reads SQIVND (reference sequence). Trimming stripped 7 bases from V and 5 bases from J, with 15 bases between. CDR3 length: 14 residues. The CDR3 loop is CASTRSGTNNEQFF. CDR3 bases: TGTGCCAGTACCCGCTCCGGGACAAACAATGAGCAGTTCTTC.

The rearrangement uses TRBV19 and TRBJ1-2; 9 positions match TRBD1. Losses at the gene ends were 5 bases for V and 4 bases for J; bases not matched to a gene: 8. The CDR3 loop spans 15 amino acids. Germline V gene sequence: CDR1 LNHDA, CDR2 SQIVND (reference sequence). CDR3 DNA sequence: TGTGCCAGTAGTCCGCAACAGGGGGCGGGCTATGGCTACACCTTC. Translating gives CASSPQQGAGYGYTF.

The chain recombines TRBV19 with TRBJ1-5; TRBD1 might be the D (5 bases). Trimming removed 5 bases from V and 3 bases from J, with 11 bases in between. Germline CDR1 and CDR2: LNHDA and SQIVND (reference sequence). This CDR3 has 14 residues. In nucleotides, the CDR3 is TGTGCCAGTAGTTGGCGGGGGATCAATCAGCCCCAGCATTTT. It codes for CASSWRGINQPQHF.

The chain uses TRBV7-2 and TRBJ1-5; 12 bases map to TRBD1. The CDR3 is made up of 18 amino acids. J lost 7 bases, V lost 1 base, and 11 bases had no gene match. The germline V gene encodes CDR1 SGHTA and CDR2 FQGNSA. The CDR3 nucleotides read TGTGCCAGCAGCTTAGTTGCGGGACAGGGGGCATCGGGACAGCCCCAGCATTTT. This gives the protein CASSLVAGQGASGQPQHF. Complete variable domain (other parts from reference TRBV7-2 and TRBJ1-5): GAGVSQSPSNKVTEKGKDVELRCDPISGHTALYWYRQSLGQGLEFLIYFQGNSAPDKSGLPSDRFSAERTGGSVSTLTIQRTQQEDSAVYLCASSLVAGQGASGQPQHFGDGTRLSIL.

The chain has TRBV6-1 and TRBJ2-2; D possibly corresponds to TRBD1 (6 bases). The CDR3 sequence is 16 residues long. Germline V gene sequence: CDR1 MNHNS, CDR2 SASEGT. V was pared by 2 bases and J by 6 bases, with 16 bases between. The CDR3 nucleotides read TGTGCCAGCAGTGAACAGACTACAGGGATCCCCGGGGAGCTGTTTTTT. Its translation is CASSEQTTGIPGELFF.

This clone was counted only a few times. This chain joins TRBV7-6 and TRBJ2-1, with a possible D match to TRBD2 (5 bases). Per germline, CDR1 SGHVS and CDR2 FNYEAQ. The CDR3 loop spans 12 amino acids. Trimming pared 5 bases from V and 15 bases from J, leaving 17 bases between. The CDR3 region is CASSPDRGGLFF. DNA for the CDR3: TGTGCCAGCAGCCCCGACCGCGGCGGACTGTTCTTC.

The chain combines TRBV5-4 with TRBJ1-2, with no clear D. The CDR3 has 14 amino acids. Germline V CDR1 and CDR2: SGHNT, YYREEE (reference sequence). The V end lost 4 bases, the J end lost 0 bases, and 10 bases lay between the germline ends. CDR3 sequence: CASSPPGANYGYTF. The CDR3 DNA reads TGTGCCAGCAGCCCCCCCGGGGCTAACTATGGCTACACCTTC. Full variable domain (outside the CDR3, taken from reference TRBV5-4 and TRBJ1-2): ETGVTQSPTHLIKTRGQQVTLRCSSQSGHNTVSWYQQALGQGPQFIFQYYREEENGRGNFPPRFSGLQFPNYSSELNVNALELDDSALYLCASSPPGANYGYTFGSGTRLTVV.

V is TRBV19 and J is TRBJ1-1; 7 bases align to TRBD1. This CDR3 is 14 amino acids long. Unmatched junction bases numbered 5, after V lost 3 bases and J lost 4 bases. Germline CDR1 is LNHDA and CDR2 is SQIVND (reference sequence). The CDR3 loop is CASSIRHRGTEAFF. CDR3 sequence (DNA): TGTGCCAGTAGTATCCGTCACAGGGGCACTGAAGCTTTCTTT.